Listed here are 2 T cell receptor beta chains from one sample, sequenced in a study of cytomegalovirus exposure and HLA in healthy donors. PCR primers comprised 60 Vbeta and 13 Jbeta primers. Profiled with immunoSEQ multiplex PCR; TCRdb holds only in-frame clones, not every one. The sample comprises about 150,000 clones, over 70% of which are singletons, and over 3% rests with the top ten. Sequencing used PBMCs. These receptor sequences come from a woman aged 50 to 60 in good health and CMV-seropositive.

The rearrangement joins TRBV7-2 to TRBJ1-1; D remains unclear. CDR3 length: 15 amino acids. Germline V gives CDR1 SGHTA, CDR2 FQGNSA. V lost 2 bases and J lost 2, with 12 bases in between. CDR3 in DNA: TGTGCCAGCAGCTTAATGTTCCAGGTCAACACTGAAGCTTTCTTT. It yields the protein CASSLMFQVNTEAFF.

This clone was seen a handful of times. The chain uses TRBV28 and TRBJ1-2, with TRBD1 matching 9 bases. Germline V gene data show CDR1 as MDHEN and CDR2 as SYDVKM. After removal of 7 bases from V and 7 bases from J, the junction contained 13 bases not matched to a gene. The CDR3 runs to 15 residues. The CDR3 spells CASKLGQGYRSGYTF. CDR3 DNA sequence: TGTGCCAGCAAGCTGGGACAGGGTTATCGTAGTGGCTACACCTTC.